This TCR beta chain came from a study of cytomegalovirus exposure and HLA in healthy donors. In regard to this clone: Its antigen is not known.

The study ran its PCR with 60 Vbeta and 13 Jbeta primers. Method: immunoSEQ multiplex PCR; TCRdb's copy keeps in-frame clones and lacks some. This table holds some 150,000 clones, 82% found once. Findings and limits, study-wide: In the analysis, some V segments, TRBV6-2 and TRBV6-3 included, were excluded as indistinguishable.

Unrecorded immune exposure was likely among donors, who were nominally healthy when sampled. Germline V gene sequence: CDR1 SNHLY, CDR2 FYNNEI. The CDR3 has 14 amino acids. Trimming took 2 bases from V and 5 from J; bases not matched to a gene: 3. Source material: PBMCs. V usage is TRBV2 and J usage is TRBJ2-3, with 8 bases aligning to TRBD1. The sequence was obtained from a woman aged 45-59 years in good health and CMV-seropositive. In nucleotides, the CDR3 is TGTGCCAGCAGTGAAAGGACAGGGATAGATACGCAGTATTTT. It codes for CASSERTGIDTQYF.